This T cell receptor (beta chain) was obtained from a study of early stage breast cancer tumors. Turning to the study itself: Of around 15 invasive breast tumors, about a dozen were hormone receptor-positive, HER2-negative. The study, taken as a whole, reports: Blood repertoires resembled normal breast more than tumor.

V trimming: 3 bases; J trimming: 5 bases; junction bases outside the gene matches: 5. Germline assignment: CDR1 MNHEY and CDR2 SMNVEV (reference sequence). The CDR3 runs 14 residues. Concerning this clone: As yet, its antigen is unknown.

Sequenced by immunoSEQ multiplex PCR; TCRdb stores in-frame clones only, minus some. The sample lists tens of thousands of clones; roughly 83% were seen once. The sequencing sample was made of blood. The rearrangement joins TRBV27 to TRBJ2-5; TRBD2 aligns across 8 bases. The TCR comes from a person aged 45 to 60 with breast cancer. CDR3 in amino acids: CASSLAGGRETQYF. CDR3 in DNA: TGTGCCAGCAGTTTGGCGGGAGGTCGGGAGACCCAGTACTTC.